This T cell receptor (beta chain) was retrieved from a study of T cells in Graves' hyperthyroidism and ophthalmopathy. RNA transcripts served as the template for amplifying TCR beta CDR3 regions. The TCR CDR3 first-round RT-PCR relied on the HTBI primer set. TCRdb redid the calling of the multiplex PCR reads with MiXCR, one entry per CDR3 protein. Of approximately 710,000 distinct CDR3 sequences listed, around a sixth were seen once; the top ten hold less than 20%. This clonotype was seen many times. Trimming took 3 bases from V and 4 from J; bases not matched to a gene: 9. Germline V gives CDR1 MDHEN, CDR2 SYDVKM. The CDR3 is 16 amino acids.

The V gene is TRBV28, the J gene TRBJ1-1, with 9 positions matching TRBD1. The sequence derives from a man aged 50 or older with Graves' hyperthyroidism. The sequenced sample was blood. As DNA, the CDR3 is TGTGCCAGCAGTTTGGGGACAGGGAATTGGGGCACTGAAGCTTTCTTT. Translation: CASSLGTGNWGTEAFF.